Shown below are 3 T cell receptor beta chains from a single sample sequenced in a study of blood T cell repertoires in COVID-19. Assay: immunoSEQ multiplex PCR; the TCRdb copy retains only in-frame clones and omits some. Among 300,000 to 400,000 clones listed, roughly 90% were seen once. The sequenced sample consisted of peripheral blood. The receptor source for this set is a woman between 70 and 85 years old with COVID-19, enrolled during active disease.

The chain combines TRBV5-4 with TRBJ2-1; 10 bases agree with TRBD2. Germline V gives CDR1 SGHNT, CDR2 YYREEE (reference sequence). V lost 9 bases, J lost 3 bases, and 3 bases stayed unmatched. The CDR3 totals 13 residues. The CDR3 sequence is CAMERGGYNEQFF. For the CDR3, the DNA is TGTGCCATGGAGCGGGGGGGCTACAATGAGCAGTTCTTC.

The chain carries TRBV2 and TRBJ2-5, with TRBD2 identical over 16 bases. Germline V lookup: CDR1 SNHLY, CDR2 FYNNEI. The junction had 8 bases not matched to a gene; V was cut back by 0 bases and J by 7 bases. The CDR3 spans 18 residues. CDR3 region: CASSEAAGTSGGAGTQYF. For the CDR3, the DNA is TGTGCCAGCAGTGAAGCAGCCGGGACTAGCGGGGGGGCAGGGACCCAGTACTTC.

V and J are TRBV6-5 and TRBJ2-7; TRBD2 agrees at 7 bases. The J segment lost 6 bases and the V segment lost 6 bases, leaving 5 bases of the junction unmatched. Germline V CDR1 and CDR2: MNHEY, SVGAGI. The CDR3 is 12 amino acids. The CDR3 sequence: CASRAGFGEQYF. The CDR3 DNA follows: TGTGCCAGCAGAGCGGGGTTCGGCGAGCAGTACTTC.